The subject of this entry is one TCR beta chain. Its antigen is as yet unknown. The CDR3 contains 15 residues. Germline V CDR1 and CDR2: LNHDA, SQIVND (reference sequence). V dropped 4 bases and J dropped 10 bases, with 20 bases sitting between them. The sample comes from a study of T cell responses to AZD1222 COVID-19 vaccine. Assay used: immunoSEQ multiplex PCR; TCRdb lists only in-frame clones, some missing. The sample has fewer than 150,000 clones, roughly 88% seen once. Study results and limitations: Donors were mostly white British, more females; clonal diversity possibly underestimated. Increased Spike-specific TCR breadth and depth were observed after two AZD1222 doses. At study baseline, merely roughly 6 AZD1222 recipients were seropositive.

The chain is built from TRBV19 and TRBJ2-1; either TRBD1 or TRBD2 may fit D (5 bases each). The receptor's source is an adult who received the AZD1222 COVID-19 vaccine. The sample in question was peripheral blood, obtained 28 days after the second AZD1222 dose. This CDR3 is CASSTYRDPRWEQFF. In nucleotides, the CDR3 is TGTGCCAGTAGTACATACCGGGACCCGAGATGGGAGCAGTTCTTC. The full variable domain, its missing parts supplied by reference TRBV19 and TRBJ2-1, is DGGITQSPKYLFRKEGQNVTLSCEQNLNHDAMYWYRQDPGQGLRLIYYSQIVNDFQKGDIAEGYSVSREKKESFPLTVTSAQKNPTAFYLCASSTYRDPRWEQFFGPGTRLTVL.